This paragraph covers one T cell receptor (beta chain) sequence. The target of this receptor is not known. No clone much larger than this one lies a single base away; base qualities are absent. Libraries were built with the immunoSEQ multiplex PCR assay. The multiplex PCR relied on a mix of 60 forward primers for TCR Vbeta segments and 13 reverse primers for TCR Jbeta segments. The CDR3 region of rearranged TCR beta genes was amplified from genomic DNA with a multiplex PCR assay. Amplified TCR beta libraries were sequenced as 87-base-pair reads on the Illumina HiSeq System. The paper's processing steps were these. Across the 666 repertoires, a later analysis counted approximately 75 million unique TCR beta chains, around 10 million of which were shared by at least two donors. A nearest-neighbor algorithm error-corrected the raw reads and collapsed the reads into unique sequences, merging closely related sequences to remove PCR and sequencing errors. Alignment of CDR3 sequences to IMGT reference sequences was used to assign V, D and J gene segments. For a sequence to be retained, a match of at least six nucleotides was required to both a V gene segment and a J gene segment. Rearrangements were called productive when the CDR3 lacked stop codons and stayed in frame with V and J; all others were non-productive. Following IMGT convention, CDR3 was defined as the stretch from the second conserved V-encoded cysteine up to the conserved J-encoded phenylalanine. In an earlier analysis of 550 to 650 of the donors, sequences lacking an unambiguous match to a single V gene segment were excluded. In an earlier analysis of approximately 550 of the donors, V segments were called functional above 56.7% productive rearrangements and were called segregating when the between-donor standard deviation exceeded 5%. To diagnose cytomegalovirus status from the catalog of TCR beta chain sequences, a statistical classification framework was built. In a later analysis, TCR nucleotide sequences were compared against IMGT/GENE-DB human TR gene sequences so that V and J genes could be assigned. In a later analysis, CDR3 sequences and most-parsimonious VDJ recombination scenarios were assigned using the TCRdist pipeline. In a later analysis, each TCR beta chain was defined by its CDR3 amino acid sequence together with its V-gene family, and reads without a unique V-gene family were excluded. To address suspected cross-contamination and a sequencing artifact, a later analysis removed some 620 highly shared, low-generation-probability nucleotide sequences. A later analysis calculated a clonal expansion index for each public chain from normalized within-repertoire ranks of inferred template counts. In a later analysis, generation probabilities were computed using a VDJ recombination model fitted to out-of-frame rearrangements, and the results were checked against IGoR. In a later analysis, TCR-TCR, TCR-HLA and TCR-CMV co-occurrence was scored with hypergeometric tests, and a repertoire-size bias correction was applied to TCR pairs. In a later analysis, false discovery rates were estimated by permuting HLA or CMV assignments 20 times. In a later analysis, co-occurring TCRs were grouped with DBSCAN, and TCRdist sequence similarity was added when clustering was performed within HLA-allele-positive subsets. Co-occurrence clustering excluded repertoires with fewer than 30,000 or more than 120,000 public chains, plus five with anomalous nucleotide sharing. TCRdb retrieved this table from immuneACCESS and kept in-frame rearrangements only. Not all clones are present; in checked studies, unresolved V genes account for under half, and no reason is known for the remainder. V and J calls and clone size come straight from that table; D and trimming were deduced from the DNA. For this sample there are approximately 81,000 clones; 74% appear just once. The ten most abundant clones make up about 9.1% of the sample.

The cohort comprised more than 550 healthy bone marrow donors. At the time of sampling, every cohort member was nominally healthy, though immune exposures that went unrecorded were likely present. The donor was CMV seropositive and belonged to the group of 250 to 350 seropositive cohort members. A peripheral blood sample was collected from each donor, and TCR beta sequencing was performed on peripheral blood mononuclear cells. The Qiagen DNeasy Blood Extraction Kit was used to extract genomic DNA from the blood cell samples. The sample comes from a study of cytomegalovirus exposure and HLA in healthy donors (TCRdb year 2017). For the study in its entirety: An earlier analysis of under 600 of the donors reported 276 Gb of sequence data and roughly 100 million unique TCR beta sequences from 150 million to 200 million T cells. HLA typing covered class I and class II loci at four-digit resolution. A handful of DR-DQ haplotypes were handled as single units for association and clustering because linkage in the cohort was strong. Among around 400 genotyped donors of the cohort, an average of about 240,000 unique TCR beta nucleotide sequences were sequenced per donor, roughly 20% of them non-productive. The study used immunosequencing to profile the T cell repertoires of 666 subjects and linked those repertoires to cytomegalovirus serostatus. In a later genetic analysis, genome-wide SNP genotypes for about 55% of the 666 donors were used, and that subset was treated as a discovery cohort. Alongside the repertoire data, information on donor age, sex, ethnicity and CMV serostatus was compiled. Roughly 300 gigabases of sequencing data and around 85 million unique TCR sequences made up an early release that covered approximately 620 HLA-typed donors. Among the roughly 430 genotyped donors, around 81% belonged to the genetic ancestry cluster associated with self-reported Caucasian donors. High-throughput TCR immunosequencing, statistical association of individual TCRs with disease status, and machine learning were combined to predict cytomegalovirus infection status. The later analysis used no new phenotypic data to find candidate immune exposures, relying instead on TCR beta sequences and their occurrence across donors. The study aimed to test whether cataloging public T cell receptors could reveal signatures of past pathogen exposure. Every repertoire in the discovery cohort had been generated on one and the same sequencing platform. The number of typed donors differed by locus: roughly 620-630 for A, B, C, DRB1 and DQB1; 500 to 550 for DQA1; around 610 for DPA1; and roughly 470 for DPB1. An earlier analysis of 587 of the donors used high-throughput TCR beta sequencing to judge whether each TCR beta V gene segment behaved as functional or pseudogenic. To study patterns of TCR occurrence, a later analysis re-analyzed previously published TCR beta repertoires from around 670 donors and added high-resolution HLA genotyping. A separate validation cohort of 100 to 150 different subjects was used in addition to the 666-subject first cohort. Study-wide conclusions, independent of this receptor: The authors suggested that the approach could potentially be generalized to other disease states and immunological phenotypes. Strong co-occurrence of HLA alleles, especially DR and DQ, made assigning TCR associations to individual alleles difficult. Across donors, most TCR sequences were observed very rarely, whereas some public TCRs were present in many individuals. Because HLA typing was unavailable for some donors at each locus, only the typed subset was used in association tests. The 87-base-pair reads could not distinguish some IMGT-functional V segments, including TRBV6-2 and TRBV6-3, so those segments were excluded. In a later analysis, TCR association rates were found to vary across HLA loci, with the most associated TCRs seen for DRB1 alleles and the fewest for HLA-C alleles. According to a later analysis, most CMV-associated TCR beta chains appeared to be HLA-restricted, and the HLA associations seemed to be driven largely by CMV exposure. The study gave a list of more than 150 TCR beta chains associated with cytomegalovirus. Correlated functional status among segregating V segments might reflect linkage disequilibrium, but an unknown experimental factor could not be ruled out. A later genetic analysis associated a missense DCLRE1C variant with V-gene and J-gene trimming of TCR beta chains, and an independent cohort replicated the association. A group of highly shared sequence variants was considered likely to be a technical artifact of the sequencing pipeline. About 15 rarely observed V segments, including chromosome 9 orphons, were excluded from the earlier analysis of about 500 of the donors because counts were too low. In a later analysis, several top co-occurrence clusters were reported to appear linked to parvovirus B19, influenza, CMV and Epstein-Barr virus. In a later analysis, HLA-associated TCR beta chains were found to be more clonally expanded and to have lower generation probabilities than equally common non-associated chains. A later analysis associated 16,951 TCR beta sequences with specific HLA alleles at a false discovery rate of 0.05. In both the original and validation cohorts, the classifier was reported to diagnose cytomegalovirus status with high specificity and sensitivity. A further reported finding was that TCR beta sequences accurately predicted the HLA-A and HLA-B alleles for most subjects in the first cohort. In vitro tests confirmed that a few of the cytomegalovirus-associated TCR beta chains recognize cytomegalovirus antigens. A later genetic analysis reported fewer N-insertions in productive TCRs among donors in an Asian-associated ancestry cluster than the 666-donor mean. The cohort was sequenced for TCR beta chains only, and without alpha or paired-chain data the features that could be detected were limited. The only immune exposure information available for the cohort was CMV serostatus. Broadly in line with IMGT annotations, most TCR beta V segments showed up in productive rearrangements about 90% or about 30% of the time in an earlier analysis of several hundred of the donors. Presence/absence analyses assumed roughly uniform sequencing depth across donors, an assumption that may not hold.

The CDR3 starts with the cysteine, ends with the phenylalanine, and has 15 residues. Left in the record is the CDR3 DNA by itself, 45 bases read in frame from the first base. For CDR1 and CDR2, the germline V gene lists MDHEN and SYDVKM. Germline trimming: 5 bases from V, 1 base from J; junction bases outside gene matches: 5. This TCR was recovered from a middle-aged man in good health and CMV-seropositive. Material: PBMCs. The rearrangement combines TRBV28 with TRBJ1-2; 9 of the junction bases match TRBD1. The CDR3 corresponds to CASSPQTGGNYGYTF. The nucleotides are TGTGCCAGCAGTCCACAGACAGGGGGTAACTATGGCTACACCTTC.